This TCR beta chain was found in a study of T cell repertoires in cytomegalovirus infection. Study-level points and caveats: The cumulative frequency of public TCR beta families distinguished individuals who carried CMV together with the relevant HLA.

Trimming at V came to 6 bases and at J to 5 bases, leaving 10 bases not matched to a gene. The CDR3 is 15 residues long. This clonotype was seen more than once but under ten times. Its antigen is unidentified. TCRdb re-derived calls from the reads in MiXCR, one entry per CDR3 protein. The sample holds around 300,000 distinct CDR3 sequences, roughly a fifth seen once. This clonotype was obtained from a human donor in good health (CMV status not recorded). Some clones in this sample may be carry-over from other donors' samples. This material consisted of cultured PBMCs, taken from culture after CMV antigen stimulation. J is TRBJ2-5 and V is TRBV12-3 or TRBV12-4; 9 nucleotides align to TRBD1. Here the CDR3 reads CASSKRDRVEETQYF. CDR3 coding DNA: TGTGCCAGCAGCAAACGGGACAGGGTAGAGGAGACCCAGTACTTC.